This T cell receptor beta chain was retrieved from a study of blood T cell repertoires in COVID-19. The repertoire was sequenced with immunoSEQ multiplex PCR; TCRdb's copy has only in-frame clones and lacks some. The sample lists 250,000 to 350,000 clones, about 85% occurring once. The CDR3 length is 15 residues. Unmatched junction bases numbered 10, after V lost 5 bases and J lost 7 bases. Germline V gene data show CDR1 as GTSNPN and CDR2 as SVGIG (reference sequence). This clone occurred once. The sequence derives from a woman in her fifties or sixties who had recovered from COVID-19. This sequence joins TRBV30 and TRBJ2-1; 11 nucleotides line up with TRBD2. Sequencing was performed on peripheral blood. CDR3 sequence: CAWSPTSGRKNEQFF. CDR3 coding DNA: TGTGCCTGGTCACCCACTAGCGGGAGAAAGAATGAGCAGTTCTTC.